The 22 T cell receptor beta chains reported below all come from one sample, sequenced in a study of blood T cell repertoires in COVID-19. The protocol was immunoSEQ multiplex PCR, while the TCRdb copy is restricted to in-frame clones and leaves out a portion. The sample holds more than 200,000 clones, approximately 86% seen once. Sequenced material: peripheral blood. All receptors derive from a man in his thirties or forties with active or convalescent COVID-19.

V and J are TRBV3-1 (or the pseudogene TRBV3-2) and TRBJ2-7; 7 nucleotides align to TRBD1. Germline CDR1 reads LGHDT; CDR2 reads YNNKEL (reference sequence). After removal of 5 bases from V and 3 bases from J, the junction contained 16 bases not matched to a gene. This CDR3 contains 17 residues. Written as DNA, the CDR3 is TGTGCCAGCAGCGAAGTAGGTCGACAGGGAATCTACTACGAGCAGTACTTC. It translates to CASSEVGRQGIYYEQYF.

The J gene is TRBJ1-1, the V gene TRBV11-2; 9 bases are shared with TRBD1. J lost 3 bases, V lost 5 bases, and 7 bases had no gene match. Germline CDR1 reads SGHAT; CDR2 reads FQNNGV. The CDR3 loop spans 15 amino acids. For the CDR3, the DNA is TGTGCCAGCAGCGGAACAGGGGGCCCCGACACTGAAGCTTTCTTT. Translation gives CASSGTGGPDTEAFF.

This clone was recorded many times. The chain carries TRBV2 and TRBJ2-7, with a weak D call TRBD1 (6 bases). Germline V CDR1 and CDR2: SNHLY, FYNNEI. The CDR3 sequence is 14 residues long. V was shortened by 8 bases and J by 2 bases, with 16 bases between the two germline ends. CDR3 residues: CASWTDQKPYEQYF. As DNA, the CDR3 is TGTGCCAGCTGGACAGATCAAAAGCCCTACGAGCAGTACTTC.

J is TRBJ2-7 and V is TRBV4-2; 8 positions match TRBD1. The ends lost 1 base at V and 3 bases at J; junction bases unmatched: 5. Germline V gene lookup returns CDR1 LGHNA and CDR2 YNFKEQ. The CDR3 has 15 amino acids. CDR3 region: CASSQAVDRVYEQYF. The CDR3 nucleotides read TGTGCCAGCAGCCAAGCGGTGGACAGGGTCTACGAGCAGTACTTC.

This sequence joins TRBV7-9 and TRBJ1-6, with 8 positions matching TRBD1. CDR1 and CDR2 (germline): SEHNR, FQNEAQ (reference sequence). Germline trimming cut 5 bases from V and 8 bases from J; bases unmatched to any gene: 5. This CDR3 is built from 14 residues. This CDR3 reads CASSPTGDYSPLHF. The CDR3, as DNA: TGTGCCAGCAGCCCGACAGGGGATTATTCACCCCTCCACTTT.

CDR3 bases: TGTGCCCACCGCAGGATTATGAACACTGAAGCTTTCTTT. Translation: CAHRRIMNTEAFF. V and J are TRBV14 and TRBJ1-1; D gene ambiguous. The V gene lost 11 bases and the J gene lost 0 bases, with 13 bases spanning the gap. CDR1 is SGHDN, CDR2 FVKESK, per germline. This CDR3 has 13 residues.

This clone was seen a single time. Within the sample, other DNA sequences also encode this same CDR3. V is TRBV4-1 and J is TRBJ1-2; the D gene is possibly TRBD1 (6 bases). The V and J ends lost 0 bases and 5 bases respectively, with 10 bases between them. The CDR3 is 14 residues long. Per germline, CDR1 MGHRA and CDR2 YSYEKL. Here the CDR3 reads CASSQDRGIYGYTF. The CDR3 region has the DNA TGCGCCAGCAGCCAAGACAGGGGTATTTATGGCTACACCTTC.

The J gene is TRBJ2-5, the V gene TRBV3-1 (or the pseudogene TRBV3-2), with 10 bases matching TRBD2. The CDR3 contains 15 residues. Germline-derived CDR1 and CDR2 are LGHDT and YNNKEL (reference sequence). V gave up 1 base and J gave up 5 bases; unmatched junction bases: 4. The CDR3 spells CASSQALAGDETQYF. In DNA, the CDR3 is TGTGCCAGCAGCCAAGCTCTAGCGGGGGATGAGACCCAGTACTTC.

This chain joins TRBV3-1 (or the pseudogene TRBV3-2) and TRBJ2-7; D not resolved. The CDR3 has 15 residues. V lost 2 bases, J lost 0 bases, and 11 bases lay in between. The germline V gene has CDR1 LGHDT and CDR2 YNNKEL (reference sequence). The CDR3 DNA reads as TGTGCCAGCAGCCAATCCTACGGCGGCTCCTACGAGCAGTACTTC. This encodes CASSQSYGGSYEQYF.

The table lists this clone with a few counts. V usage is TRBV6-6 and J usage is TRBJ1-5; D possibly corresponds to TRBD1 (5 bases). CDR1 MNHNY and CDR2 SVGAGI come from the germline V gene (reference sequence). The CDR3 extends over 13 amino acids. V was pared by 6 bases and J by 4 bases, with 10 bases between. The CDR3 nucleotides are TGTGCCAGCAGGGGGGGTGAAAATCAGCCCCAGCATTTT. Amino acids: CASRGGENQPQHF.

The chain recombines TRBV15 with TRBJ1-4; no clear D. Per germline, CDR1 LNHNV and CDR2 YYDKDF (reference sequence). The CDR3 totals 16 residues. Trimming left V 3 bases short and J 8 bases short, with 19 bases between. The CDR3 DNA is TGTGCCACCAGCAGGGAACCAGATCCTAGGAGGGAAAAACTGTTTTTT. The encoded protein is CATSREPDPRREKLFF.

The rearrangement links TRBV5-5 to TRBJ1-1; a possible D gene is TRBD1 (6 bases). The CDR3 consists of 14 residues. Germline values: CDR1 SGHKS, CDR2 YYEKEE (reference sequence). Trimming took off 4 bases at V and 3 bases at J, with 13 bases between the two ends. CDR3 sequence: CASSTRGSDTEAFF. The CDR3 DNA sequence: TGTGCCAGCAGCACCAGGGGTAGTGACACTGAAGCTTTCTTT.

This sequence joins TRBV5-4 and TRBJ2-3; the D is unclear. The germline V gene encodes CDR1 SGHNT and CDR2 YYREEE (reference sequence). Trimming removed 3 bases at V and 2 bases at J, with 22 bases between. CDR3 size: 18 residues. The CDR3 nucleotides are TGTGCCAGCAGCTGGTTAAATGTTAGCCTTGCTAACACAGATACGCAGTATTTT. It is translated as CASSWLNVSLANTDTQYF.

As regards this clone: This sample also contains other DNA sequences that code for the same CDR3. This chain links TRBV18 with TRBJ1-6; D may be TRBD1 (5 bases). The CDR3 contains 17 residues. Trimming removed 8 bases from V and 7 bases from J, with 24 bases in between. CDR1 is KGHSH and CDR2 is LQKENI in the germline V gene. CDR3 sequence (DNA): TGTGCCAGCCCGAACAGGCAGGGAGGCGGTGGAAATTCACCCCTCCACTTT. This translates into CASPNRQGGGGNSPLHF.

The genes are TRBV6-5 and TRBJ1-5; 10 bases line up with TRBD1. The CDR3 loop spans 15 amino acids. Looked up from germline, CDR1 is MNHEY and CDR2 is SVGAGI. Trimming at V came to 4 bases and at J to 6 bases, leaving 6 bases not matched to a gene. The CDR3 is CASSSTGGYGQPQHF. CDR3 nucleotides: TGTGCCAGCAGTTCGACAGGGGGCTATGGTCAGCCCCAGCATTTT.

The chain employs TRBV19 and TRBJ2-3, with TRBD1 identical over 8 bases. Unmatched junction bases numbered 12, after V lost 4 bases and J lost 3 bases. The CDR3 loop spans 17 amino acids. Per the germline V gene, CDR1 is LNHDA and CDR2 is SQIVND (reference sequence). CDR3 sequence (DNA): TGTGCCAGTAGTAGCACGCGCGTGGACAGGGTTACAGATACGCAGTATTTT. Its protein product is CASSSTRVDRVTDTQYF.

The genes are TRBV5-1 and TRBJ2-2; 11 nucleotides agree with TRBD1. J lost 6 bases, V lost 4 bases, and 2 bases had no gene match. There are 14 residues in the CDR3. The V gene's germline CDR1 is SGHRS and CDR2 YFSETQ. The CDR3 DNA reads as TGCGCCAGCAGCGGGACAGGGGGGTCCGGGGAGCTGTTTTTT. It specifies CASSGTGGSGELFF. Full variable domain (rest looked up from reference TRBV5-1 and TRBJ2-2): KAGVTQTPRYLIKTRGQQVTLSCSPISGHRSVSWYQQTPGQGLQFLFEYFSETQRNKGNFPGRFSGRQFSNSRSEMNVSTLELGDSALYLCASSGTGGSGELFFGEGSRLTVL.

The chain joins TRBV7-9 to TRBJ1-3; TRBD1 might be the D (5 bases). Germline loops: CDR1 SEHNR, CDR2 FQNEAQ (reference sequence). CDR3 length: 17 amino acids. V lost 1 base to trimming and J lost 0 bases, with 13 bases between them. CDR3 DNA: TGTGCCAGCAGCTTAGGAAGGGGCCTTTCCTCTGGAAACACCATATATTTT. Protein sequence: CASSLGRGLSSGNTIYF.

The CDR3 loop reads CASSPRDWVQETQYF. In nucleotides, the CDR3 is TGTGCCAGCAGCCCGCGGGATTGGGTTCAAGAGACCCAGTACTTC. The V call is TRBV5-4, the J call TRBJ2-5; weak D call: TRBD2 (6 bases). This CDR3 has 15 residues. V was trimmed by 4 bases and J by 2 bases, leaving 15 bases between them. Looked up from germline, CDR1 is SGHNT and CDR2 is YYREEE (reference sequence).

As DNA, the CDR3 is TGTGCCAGTAGTATAGGGCCTACGTCTGCGGGACAGGCCGCTTATAGCAATCAGCCCCAGCATTTT. This gives the protein CASSIGPTSAGQAAYSNQPQHF. The V call is TRBV19, the J call TRBJ1-5; 8 bases align to TRBD1. CDR3 length equals 22 residues. The V gene end was trimmed by 1 base and the J gene end by 0 bases; junction bases not matched to a gene: 20. In germline, CDR1 is LNHDA, CDR2 SQIVND (reference sequence).

The chain combines TRBV30 with TRBJ1-2; 7 positions agree with TRBD1. Losses at the gene ends were 7 bases for V and 8 bases for J; bases not matched to a gene: 7. Looked up from germline, CDR1 is GTSNPN and CDR2 is SVGIG (reference sequence). CDR3 length equals 11 residues. The CDR3 here is CALGGQVGYTF. CDR3 nucleotides: TGTGCCTTAGGCGGACAGGTCGGCTACACCTTC.

The J gene is TRBJ1-5, the V gene TRBV4-1; D uncertain. The CDR3 is 16 residues long. Trimming took off 0 bases at V and 1 base at J, with 10 bases between the two ends. Germline V gene data show CDR1 as MGHRA and CDR2 as YSYEKL. DNA of the CDR3: TGCGCCAGCAGCCAAGATTCCGGGGTGAGCAATCAGCCCCAGCATTTT. Translated: CASSQDSGVSNQPQHF.